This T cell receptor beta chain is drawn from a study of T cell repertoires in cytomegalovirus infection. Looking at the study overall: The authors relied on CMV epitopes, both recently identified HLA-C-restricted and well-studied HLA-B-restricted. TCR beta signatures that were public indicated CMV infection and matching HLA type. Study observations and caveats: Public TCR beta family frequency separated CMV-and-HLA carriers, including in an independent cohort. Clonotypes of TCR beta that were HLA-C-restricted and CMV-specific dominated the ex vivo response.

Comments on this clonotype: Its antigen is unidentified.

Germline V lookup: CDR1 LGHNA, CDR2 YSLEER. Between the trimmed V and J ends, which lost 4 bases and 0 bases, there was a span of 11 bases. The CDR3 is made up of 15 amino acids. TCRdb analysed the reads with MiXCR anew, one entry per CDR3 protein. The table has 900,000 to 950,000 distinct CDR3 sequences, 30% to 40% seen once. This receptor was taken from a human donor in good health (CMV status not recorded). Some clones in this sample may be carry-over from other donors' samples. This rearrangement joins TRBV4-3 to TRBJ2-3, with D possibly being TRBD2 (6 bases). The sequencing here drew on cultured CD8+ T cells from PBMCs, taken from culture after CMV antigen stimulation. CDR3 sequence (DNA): TGCGCCAGCAGCCGGGTAGCGGCTAGCACAGATACGCAGTATTTT. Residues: CASSRVAASTDTQYF.